These 7 T cell receptor beta chains came from one sample sequenced in a study of cytomegalovirus exposure and HLA in healthy donors. In the PCR, 60 Vbeta and 13 Jbeta primers were used. Sequenced by immunoSEQ multiplex PCR; TCRdb stores in-frame clones only, minus some. The top ten hold approximately 3.9% of the sample, which has some 100,000 clones, more than 80% seen once. The source material was PBMCs. The receptors derive from a man aged 25-45 years in good health and CMV-seronegative.

The chain combines TRBV30 with TRBJ2-1, with D perhaps TRBD2 (6 bases). The CDR3 covers 16 residues. V was shortened by 5 bases and J by 0 bases, with 17 bases between the two germline ends. The germline gives CDR1 GTSNPN, CDR2 SVGIG (reference sequence). CDR3 residues: CAWGGTAGFSYNEQFF. CDR3 nucleotide sequence: TGTGCCTGGGGCGGCACAGCGGGTTTCTCCTACAATGAGCAGTTCTTC.

The chain uses TRBV5-1 and TRBJ2-7; 7 bases match TRBD1. CDR1 SGHRS and CDR2 YFSETQ come from the germline V gene. V lost 4 bases and J lost 5; bases outside the gene matches: 9. This CDR3 is 14 amino acids long. CDR3 nucleotides: TGCGCCAGCAGCCCGGTCCAGACAGGGAACGAGCAGTACTTC. Protein: CASSPVQTGNEQYF.

This chain joins TRBV15 and TRBJ1-1; D ambiguous. Germline CDR1 is LNHNV and CDR2 is YYDKDF (reference sequence). CDR3 length: 15 amino acids. Trimming took off 5 bases at V and 6 bases at J, with 19 bases between the two ends. CDR3 amino acids: CATSGRRTFGPEAFF. The CDR3 DNA reads as TGTGCCACCAGCGGACGACGGACTTTTGGACCTGAAGCTTTCTTT.

The chain couples TRBV12-5 to TRBJ2-5; weak D call: TRBD1 (5 bases). The V end was cut by 1 base, the J end by 5 bases, with 8 bases between. The length of the CDR3 is 13 residues. Germline V gives CDR1 LGHNT, CDR2 FRNRAP. CDR3 sequence: CASGLGGPETQYF. In DNA, the CDR3 is TGTGCTAGTGGTTTGGGGGGCCCGGAGACCCAGTACTTC.

The J gene is TRBJ1-1, the V gene TRBV28; the D is unclear. The CDR3 loop spans 11 amino acids. Germline V lookup: CDR1 MDHEN, CDR2 SYDVKM. With 7 bases removed from V and 8 bases from J, the gap between germline ends came to 11 bases. This CDR3 is CASITSYEAFF. The CDR3, as DNA: TGTGCCAGCATCACAAGTTACGAAGCTTTCTTT.

This rearrangement joins TRBV28 to TRBJ2-3; no reliable D call. The CDR3 loop spans 13 amino acids. Germline V gives CDR1 MDHEN, CDR2 SYDVKM. Trimming cost V 8 bases and J 0 bases, with 9 bases left between them. The CDR3 DNA sequence: TGTGCCAGCGGGCCAACTAGCACAGATACGCAGTATTTT. Translating gives CASGPTSTDTQYF.

This clone was seen just once. The chain uses TRBV27 and TRBJ2-2; D not resolved. CDR3 length: 12 amino acids. V dropped 2 bases and J dropped 4 bases, with 2 bases sitting between them. Germline CDR1 reads MNHEY; CDR2 reads SMNVEV (reference sequence). The CDR3 spells CASSLLTGELFF. The CDR3 nucleotides are TGTGCCAGCAGTTTACTCACCGGGGAGCTGTTTTTT.